This T cell receptor beta chain derives from a study of CD8+ T cells in alopecia areata (dated by TCRdb to 2016 to 2018). Looking at the study overall: Treated patients were enrolled in an open-label pilot trial of oral tofacitinib, 5 to 10 mg twice daily, for moderate-to-severe alopecia areata. Patients received tofacitinib for 6 to 18 months and were then followed off drug for 6 months to check for delayed response and recurrence. The SALT score, which quantifies the percentage of affected scalp surface area, was used to measure disease severity in treated patients. The study used high-throughput TCRbeta sequencing to examine T cell clonal expansion in alopecia areata, in both the C3H/HeJ mouse model and human patients. On the human side, TCRbeta sequencing was run on scalp tissue and on sorted CD4+ and CD8+ peripheral blood T cells from healthy controls and from alopecia areata patients with either patchy or totalis/universalis disease. Biopsies were taken from tofacitinib-treated patients at baseline and again at 4 and 24 weeks into treatment, and several of those patients also had a later scalp biopsy. Scalp clonality was compared across normal scalp (n=4), patchy alopecia areata scalp (n=8), and alopecia totalis/universalis scalp (n=8). RNA was extracted with the PAXgene miRNA kit for fixed scalp, the miRNeasy kit for PBMCs, and the RNeasy kit for mouse skin. immunoSEQ multiplex PCR using 35 Vbeta forward primers and 13 Jbeta reverse primers was used to amplify TCRbeta CDR3 regions.

Read against the paper, the sample's treatment or condition label means: oral pan-JAK inhibitor, 5-10 mg twice daily. From alopecia areata patients, peripheral blood was collected along with lesional scalp punch biopsies. PBMCs were isolated by density centrifugation and stained for CD3, CD4 and CD8, and CD4+ and CD8+ T cells were sorted on a FACSAria. The CDR3, cysteine through phenylalanine, is 15 amino acids long. This entry keeps only the CDR3 DNA: 45 bases, framed from base 1. Broad study findings and their caveats: Tofacitinib significantly decreased scalp clonality and the number of expanded CD8+ clones among the top 100 scalp clones. Compared with mice, TCR sequences shared between patients were less clear, possibly partly because of HLA diversity across the patient population. During tofacitinib treatment, many expanded lesional clones remained in scalp and blood, and this persistence may partly explain relapse after treatment is stopped. Unlike mouse skin, which is dominated by gammadelta T cells, normal human skin has resident alphabeta T cells that are also sequenced, and this complicates analysis of the scalp TCR repertoire. Lesional scalp, especially in alopecia totalis/universalis, showed higher clonality and more expanded CD8+ clones than normal scalp, suggesting antigenic drive. Because the treated cohort was small and had only one nonresponder, larger studies are needed to examine links between baseline CD8+ expansion and response.

Library method: the immunoSEQ multiplex PCR assay. RNA was extracted from all samples and reverse transcribed into cDNA as template for TCR sequencing. SuperScript III was used for first-strand cDNA synthesis, primed with a 2:1 mix of oligo-dT and random hexamers. A synthetic immune receptor repertoire was used to assess amplification bias, and residual bias was removed computationally. From the authors' description of their analysis: Raw reads were preprocessed for error removal, and CDR3 was defined according to IMGT conventions as running from the conserved cysteine to phenylalanine. Clonality was computed as 1 minus the Shannon entropy, with the entropy normalized by log2 of the number of productive unique TCRs. Whether each scalp clone was CD4 or CD8 was inferred by checking scalp TCRbeta sequences against the CD4 and CD8 repertoires from sorted blood. In its TCRdb copy, this immuneACCESS table keeps in-frame sequences only and misses some clones. Where compared with another copy, unresolved V genes explain less than half of these, and the others have no known cause. The V and J calls and clone size come from that table; D and trimming were worked out from the DNA. In this sample the table shows some 150,000 clones, roughly 63% of which occur a single time. In total, the top ten clones hold roughly 17% of the sample.

With regard to this clone: The antigen this receptor binds is unknown. No base qualities exist here, and no much larger clone lies one base off it.

The starting material was CD4+ T cells sorted from blood, obtained at approximately week 60, from a patient treated with tofacitinib. The rearranged chain carries TRBV21-1 and TRBJ2-3; TRBD1 was called by the table and not checked on the DNA. TRBV21-1 is a pseudogene. This TCR was recovered from a human donor with alopecia areata. The CDR3 loop reads CASSKVLQGLSTQYF. The base sequence is TGTGCCAGCAGCAAAGTTCTACAGGGTTTGTCTACGCAGTATTTT.